The T cell receptor beta chain described here comes from a study of CD8 T cells in ankylosing spondylitis. TCRdb fed the 5' RACE reads into MiXCR, producing one record per CDR3 protein. The sample gives roughly 160,000 distinct CDR3 sequences, 9.8% of which show up once; approximately 16% is in the top ten. Study-level findings and limits: Earlier work had already found some motif variants in reactive arthritis synovial fluid and blood. Disease-linked clones displayed a CD8+ phenotype and appeared relatively rarely in peripheral blood.

This clonotype was counted many times. Antigen specificity is unknown. CDR3 length equals 15 residues. V dropped 3 bases and J dropped 1 base, with 12 bases sitting between them. Germline V gives CDR1 MNHEY, CDR2 SVGAGI. Sequenced sample: blood, either unsorted or a sorted T cell fraction (not recorded which). The origin of this receptor is a female donor with ankylosing spondylitis or in good health (not recorded which). The gene calls are TRBV6-5 and TRBJ1-1, with D uncertain. CDR3 amino acids: CASSYPGLGNTEAFF. The CDR3 coding sequence is TGTGCCAGCAGTTATCCTGGGCTGGGGAACACTGAAGCTTTCTTT.